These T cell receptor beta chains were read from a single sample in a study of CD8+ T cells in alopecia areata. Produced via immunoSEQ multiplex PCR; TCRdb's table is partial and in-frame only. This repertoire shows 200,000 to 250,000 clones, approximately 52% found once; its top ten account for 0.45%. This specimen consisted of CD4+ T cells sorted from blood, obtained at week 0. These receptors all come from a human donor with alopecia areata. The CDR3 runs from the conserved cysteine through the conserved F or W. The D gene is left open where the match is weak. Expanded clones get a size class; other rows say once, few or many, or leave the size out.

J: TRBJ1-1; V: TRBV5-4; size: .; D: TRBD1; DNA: TGTGCCAGCAGCTTCCAAACGCTCCGGGACAGGGCCGTTTTCTTT; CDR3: CASSFQTLRDRAVFF
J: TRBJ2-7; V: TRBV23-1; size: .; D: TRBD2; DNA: TGCGCCAGCTTTCACCGACTAGCGGGGAGCTCCTACGAGCAGTACTTC; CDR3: CASFHRLAGSSYEQYF
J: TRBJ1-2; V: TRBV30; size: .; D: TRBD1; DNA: TGTGCCTGGAGTGTACCCGGGACAGGGGCTGGCTACACCTTC; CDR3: CAWSVPGTGAGYTF
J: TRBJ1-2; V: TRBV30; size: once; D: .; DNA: TGTGCCTGGAGTGTACAGGGTTTTAGGCAGAAATCGAATGGCTACACCTTC; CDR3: CAWSVQGFRQKSNGYTF
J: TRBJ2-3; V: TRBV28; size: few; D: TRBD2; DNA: TGTGCCAGCAGTTCAGGGGGACTAGCGGGAGCGGATACGCAGTATTTT; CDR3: CASSSGGLAGADTQYF
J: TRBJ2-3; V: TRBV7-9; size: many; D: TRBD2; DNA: TGTGCCAGCAGCTTAACGGGAGGGTTCGATACGCAGTATTTT; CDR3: CASSLTGGFDTQYF
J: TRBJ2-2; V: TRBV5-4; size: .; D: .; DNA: TGTGCCAGCAGCTTGGAGAGGACTCTGAACACCGGGGAGCTGTTTTTT; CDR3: CASSLERTLNTGELFF
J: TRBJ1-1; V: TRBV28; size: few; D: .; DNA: TGTGCCAGCAGTTTAAAGGTGAACACTGAAGCTTTCTTT; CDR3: CASSLKVNTEAFF
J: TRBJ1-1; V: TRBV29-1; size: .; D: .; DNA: TGCAGCGTCGGACAGTGTGTAATTGAAGCTTTCTTT; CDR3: CSVGQCVIEAFF
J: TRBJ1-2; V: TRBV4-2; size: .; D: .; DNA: TGTGCCAGCAGCCAAGTCACCCCTGGACAGAGTGGGGGCTACACCTTC; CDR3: CASSQVTPGQSGGYTF
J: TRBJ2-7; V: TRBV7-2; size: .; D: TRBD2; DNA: TGTGCCAGCAGCGTCGGCGGGACTAGCGGAACCTACGAGCAGTACTTC; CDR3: CASSVGGTSGTYEQYF
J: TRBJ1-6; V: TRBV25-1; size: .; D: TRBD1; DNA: TGTGCCAGCAGTGAGGACAGGGCTTCCTATAATTCACCCCTCCACTTT; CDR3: CASSEDRASYNSPLHF
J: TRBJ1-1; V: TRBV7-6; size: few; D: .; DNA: TGTGCCAGCAGCTTGAGCAAGAACACTGAAGCTTTCTTT; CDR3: CASSLSKNTEAFF
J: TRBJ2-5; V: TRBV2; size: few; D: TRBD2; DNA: TGTGCCAGCACTCCGGGACTAAGGGAGACCCAGTACTTC; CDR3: CASTPGLRETQYF
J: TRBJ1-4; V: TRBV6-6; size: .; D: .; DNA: TGTGCCAGCTCCAGTCCCAATGAGGGTAATGAAAAACTGTTTTTT; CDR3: CASSSPNEGNEKLFF
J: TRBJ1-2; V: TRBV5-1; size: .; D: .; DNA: TGCGCCAGCAGCTTGGAAACAGGGACCTATGGCTACACCTTC; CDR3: CASSLETGTYGYTF
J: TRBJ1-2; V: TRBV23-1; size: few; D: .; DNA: TGCGCCAGCAGTCAATGTAGGAGGGTCTACACCTTC; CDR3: CASSQCRRVYTF
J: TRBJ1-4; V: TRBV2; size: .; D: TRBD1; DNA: TGTGCCAGCACCGGGACAGCTAATGAAAAACTGTTTTTT; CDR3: CASTGTANEKLFF
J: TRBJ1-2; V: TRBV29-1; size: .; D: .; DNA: TGCAGCGTTGAAGACGGACTCGGAGGCGGGTCAAACTATGGCTACACCTTC; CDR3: CSVEDGLGGGSNYGYTF
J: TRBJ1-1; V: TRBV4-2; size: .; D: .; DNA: TGTGCCAGCAGCAAGGGCACTGAAGCTTTCTTT; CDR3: CASSKGTEAFF
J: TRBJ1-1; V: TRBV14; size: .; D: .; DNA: TGTGCCAGTTCGGGACAAATGAACACTGAAGCTTTCTTT; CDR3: CASSGQMNTEAFF
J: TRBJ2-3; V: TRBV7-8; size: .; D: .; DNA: TGTGCCAGCAGCTTAGGTGATGGTACGCAGTATTTT; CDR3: CASSLGDGTQYF
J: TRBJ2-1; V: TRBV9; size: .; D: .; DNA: TGTGCCAGCGGGAGTGCCCCCTACAATGAGCAGTTCTTC; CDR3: CASGSAPYNEQFF
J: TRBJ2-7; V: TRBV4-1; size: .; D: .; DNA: TGCGCCAGCAGCCAATTGGGTCTGAAGCGGGACGAGCAGTACTTC; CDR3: CASSQLGLKRDEQYF
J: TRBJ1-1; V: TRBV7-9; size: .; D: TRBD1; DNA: TGTGCCAGCAGCCCACGTACAGGGGGTAACACTGAAGCTTTCTTT; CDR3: CASSPRTGGNTEAFF
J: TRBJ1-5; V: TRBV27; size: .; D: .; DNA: TGTGCCAGCAGTACGTCCAGCAATCAGCCCCAGCATTTT; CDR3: CASSTSSNQPQHF
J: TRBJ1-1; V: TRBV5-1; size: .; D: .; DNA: TGCGCCAGCAGACCGGGACACCAGAACACTGAAGCTTTCTTT; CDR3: CASRPGHQNTEAFF
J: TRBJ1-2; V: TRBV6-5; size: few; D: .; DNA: TGTGCCAGCAGACCCCTGGCGGGGGACTATGGCTACACCTTC; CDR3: CASRPLAGDYGYTF
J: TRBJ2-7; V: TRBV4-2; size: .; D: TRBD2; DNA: TGTGCCAGCAGCAAAGGAGCGGGGGGGACGACCTACGAGCAGTACTTC; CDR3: CASSKGAGGTTYEQYF
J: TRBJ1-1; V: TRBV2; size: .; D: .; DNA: TGTGCCAGCAGCGAGGGACGGGACTTCGGGTGGAGCACTGAAGCTTTCTTT; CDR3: CASSEGRDFGWSTEAFF
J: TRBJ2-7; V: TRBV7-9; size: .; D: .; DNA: TGTGCCAGCAGCTTCTCCCAGGGTCTATCCTACGAGCAGTACTTC; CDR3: CASSFSQGLSYEQYF
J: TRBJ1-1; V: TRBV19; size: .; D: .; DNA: TGTGCCAGTAGGAGGACTGAAGCTTTCTTT; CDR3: CASRRTEAFF
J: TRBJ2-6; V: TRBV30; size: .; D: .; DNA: TGTGCCTGGAATTTGGGGTCTGGGGCCAACGTCCTGACTTTC; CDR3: CAWNLGSGANVLTF
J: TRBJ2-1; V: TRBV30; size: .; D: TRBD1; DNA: TGTGCCTGGAATCTACAAGACAGGGGGCAGTTCTTC; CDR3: CAWNLQDRGQFF
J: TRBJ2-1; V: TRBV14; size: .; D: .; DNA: TGTGCCAGCAGCCAAGTGAAGGGGCCTCCGAATGAGCAGTTCTTC; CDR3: CASSQVKGPPNEQFF
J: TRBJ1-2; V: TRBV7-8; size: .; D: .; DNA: TGTGCCAGCAGCTTGTCAGGGACTAACTATGGCTACACCTTC; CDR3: CASSLSGTNYGYTF
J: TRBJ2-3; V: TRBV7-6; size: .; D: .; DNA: TGTGCCAGCAGCCAGTATGGTGGGGCAGATACGCAGTATTTT; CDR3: CASSQYGGADTQYF
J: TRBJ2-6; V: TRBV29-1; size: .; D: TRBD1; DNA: TGCAGCGGAGCGACAGGGATGCCCTCTGGGGCCAACGTCCTGACTTTC; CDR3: CSGATGMPSGANVLTF
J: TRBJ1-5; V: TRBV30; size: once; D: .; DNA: TGTGCCTGGAGTGTACAGGTTAGCAATCAGCCCCAGCATTTT; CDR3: CAWSVQVSNQPQHF
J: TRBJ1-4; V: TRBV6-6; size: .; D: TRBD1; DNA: TGTGCCAGCAGTTACCGACAGGGGACTAATGAAAAACTGTTTTTT; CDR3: CASSYRQGTNEKLFF
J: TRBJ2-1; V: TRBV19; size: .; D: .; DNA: TGTGCCAGTAGTATAAACGGGCTAGCGAGGATAGGCGATGAGCAGTTCTTC; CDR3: CASSINGLARIGDEQFF
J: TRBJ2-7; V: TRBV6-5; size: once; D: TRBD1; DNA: TGTGCCAGCAGGGGACCGGGACAGCAGACGTACTTC; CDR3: CASRGPGQQTYF
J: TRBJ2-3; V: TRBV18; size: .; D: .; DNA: TGTGCCAGCTCATCGAACAGGGACCTCACGCAGTATTTT; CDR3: CASSSNRDLTQYF
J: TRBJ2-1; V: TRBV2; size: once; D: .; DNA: TGTGCCAGCAGAAGACAGGGACTCTACAATGAGCAGTTCTTC; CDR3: CASRRQGLYNEQFF
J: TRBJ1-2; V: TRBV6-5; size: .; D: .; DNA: TGTGCCAGCAGCCCCGGGAGGGGGGAAGGCTACACCTTC; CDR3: CASSPGRGEGYTF
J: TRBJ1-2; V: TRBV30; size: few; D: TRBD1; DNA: TGTGCCTGGAGAAATCCGGGACAGGGAACGGATGGCTACACCTTC; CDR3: CAWRNPGQGTDGYTF